The TCR beta chain described here comes from a study of blood T cell repertoires in COVID-19. Study-wide background: Material from acute and convalescent COVID-19 was sourced from the United States, Italy and Spain. From T cells, B-cell-depleted T cells, or PBMCs came the material, which was cDNA or gDNA.

CDR3 length: 12 amino acids. Notes on this clone: One junction end does not reproduce the germline sequence, and a read error may be involved.

Repertoires were generated with immunoSEQ multiplex PCR, while TCRdb's copy carries only in-frame clones and drops some. The table includes about 14,000 clones, 73% detected once. This chain uses TRBV12-3 or TRBV12-4 with TRBJ2-7; a possible D gene is TRBD2 (6 bases). The sequenced sample was peripheral blood. The clonotype comes from a boy aged 2 to 10 with active or convalescent COVID-19. CDR3 sequence reads: CASSLHMAGPNF. DNA for the CDR3: TGTGCCAGCAGCCTACACATGGCGGGACCCAACTTC.